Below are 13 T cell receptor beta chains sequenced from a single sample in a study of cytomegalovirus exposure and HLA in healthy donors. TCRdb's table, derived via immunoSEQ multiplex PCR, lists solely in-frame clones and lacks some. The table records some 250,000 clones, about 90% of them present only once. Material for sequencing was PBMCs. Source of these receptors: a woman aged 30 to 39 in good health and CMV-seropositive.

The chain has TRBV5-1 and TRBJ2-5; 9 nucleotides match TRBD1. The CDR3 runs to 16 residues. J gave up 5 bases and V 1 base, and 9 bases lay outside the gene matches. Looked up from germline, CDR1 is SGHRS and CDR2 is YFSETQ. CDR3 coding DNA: TGCGCCAGCAGCTTGACCGTTGGACAGGGGAGGGAGACCCAGTACTTC. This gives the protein CASSLTVGQGRETQYF. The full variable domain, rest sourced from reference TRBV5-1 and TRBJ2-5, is KAGVTQTPRYLIKTRGQQVTLSCSPISGHRSVSWYQQTPGQGLQFLFEYFSETQRNKGNFPGRFSGRQFSNSRSEMNVSTLELGDSALYLCASSLTVGQGRETQYFGPGTRLLVL.

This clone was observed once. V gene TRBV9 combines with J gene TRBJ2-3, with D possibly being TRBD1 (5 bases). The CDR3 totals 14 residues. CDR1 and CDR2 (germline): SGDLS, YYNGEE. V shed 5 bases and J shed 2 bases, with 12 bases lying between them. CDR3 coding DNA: TGTGCCAGCAGTCTAGGGGATTACACAGATACGCAGTATTTT. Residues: CASSLGDYTDTQYF.

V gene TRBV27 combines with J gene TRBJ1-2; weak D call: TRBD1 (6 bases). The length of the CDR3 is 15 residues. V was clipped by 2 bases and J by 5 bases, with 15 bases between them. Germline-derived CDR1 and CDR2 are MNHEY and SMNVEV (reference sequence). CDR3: CASSLTAPTGYGYTF. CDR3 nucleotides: TGTGCCAGCAGTTTAACCGCCCCTACAGGGTATGGCTACACCTTC.

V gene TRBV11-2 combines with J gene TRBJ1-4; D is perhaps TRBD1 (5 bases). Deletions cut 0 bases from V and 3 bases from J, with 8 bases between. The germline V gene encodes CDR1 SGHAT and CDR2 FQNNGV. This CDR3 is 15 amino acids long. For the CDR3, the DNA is TGTGCCAGCAGCTTAGAAGGGGAGGCTAATGAAAAACTGTTTTTT. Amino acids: CASSLEGEANEKLFF.

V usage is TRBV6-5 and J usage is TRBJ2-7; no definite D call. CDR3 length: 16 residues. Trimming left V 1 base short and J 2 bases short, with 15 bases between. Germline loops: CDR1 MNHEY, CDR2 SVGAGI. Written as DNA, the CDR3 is TGTGCCAGCAGTTACTTTAGCCCGCCCGGAACCTACGAGCAGTACTTC. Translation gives CASSYFSPPGTYEQYF.

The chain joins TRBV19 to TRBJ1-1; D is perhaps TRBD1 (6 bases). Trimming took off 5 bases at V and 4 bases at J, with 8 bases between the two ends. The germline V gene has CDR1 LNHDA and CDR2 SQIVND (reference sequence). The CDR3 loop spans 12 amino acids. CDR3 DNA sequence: TGTGCCAGTAGTTTCAGGGGCACTGAAGCTTTCTTT. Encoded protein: CASSFRGTEAFF.

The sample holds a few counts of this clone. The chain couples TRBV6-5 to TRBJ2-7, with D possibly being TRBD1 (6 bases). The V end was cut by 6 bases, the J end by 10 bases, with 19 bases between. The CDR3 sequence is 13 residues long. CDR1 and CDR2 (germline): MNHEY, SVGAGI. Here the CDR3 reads CASSFDRTRRQYF. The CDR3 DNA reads TGTGCCAGCAGCTTTGACAGGACACGGCGACAGTACTTC.

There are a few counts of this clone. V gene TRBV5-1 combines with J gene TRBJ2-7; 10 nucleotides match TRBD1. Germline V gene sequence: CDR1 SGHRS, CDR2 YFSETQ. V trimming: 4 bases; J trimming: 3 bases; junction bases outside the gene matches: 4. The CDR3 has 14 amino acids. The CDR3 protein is CASSTGQGGYEQYF. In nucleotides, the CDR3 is TGCGCCAGCAGCACAGGACAGGGGGGCTACGAGCAGTACTTC.

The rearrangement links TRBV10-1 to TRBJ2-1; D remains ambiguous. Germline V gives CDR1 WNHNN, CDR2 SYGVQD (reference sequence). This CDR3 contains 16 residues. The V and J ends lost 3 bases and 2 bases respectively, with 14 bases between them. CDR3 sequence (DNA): TGCGCCAGCAGTGAACGTCCAGCTAGTCCCTACAATGAGCAGTTCTTC. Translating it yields CASSERPASPYNEQFF.

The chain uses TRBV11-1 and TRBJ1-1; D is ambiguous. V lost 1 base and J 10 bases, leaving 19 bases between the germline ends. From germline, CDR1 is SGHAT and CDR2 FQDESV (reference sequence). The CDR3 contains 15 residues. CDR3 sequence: CASSLDWQAPHGAFF. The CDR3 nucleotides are TGTGCCAGCAGCTTAGATTGGCAGGCCCCACACGGAGCTTTCTTT.

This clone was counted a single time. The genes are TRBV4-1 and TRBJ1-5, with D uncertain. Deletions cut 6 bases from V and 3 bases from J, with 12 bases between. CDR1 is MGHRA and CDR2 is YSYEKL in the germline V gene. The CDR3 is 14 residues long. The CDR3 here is CASSRQGLNQPQHF. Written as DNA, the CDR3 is TGCGCCAGCAGTAGGCAAGGACTCAATCAGCCCCAGCATTTT.

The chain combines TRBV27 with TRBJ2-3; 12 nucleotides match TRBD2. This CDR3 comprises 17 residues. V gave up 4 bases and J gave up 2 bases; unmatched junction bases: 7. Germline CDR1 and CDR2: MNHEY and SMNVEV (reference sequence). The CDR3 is CASSSNRLAGDTDTQYF. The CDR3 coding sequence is TGTGCCAGCAGTTCCAACCGACTAGCGGGAGACACAGATACGCAGTATTTT.

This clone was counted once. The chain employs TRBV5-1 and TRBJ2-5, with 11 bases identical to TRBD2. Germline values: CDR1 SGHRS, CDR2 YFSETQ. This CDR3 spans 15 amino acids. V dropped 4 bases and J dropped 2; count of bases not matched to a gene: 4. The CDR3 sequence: CASSAGLAAQETQYF. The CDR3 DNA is TGCGCCAGCAGCGCGGGACTAGCGGCTCAAGAGACCCAGTACTTC.